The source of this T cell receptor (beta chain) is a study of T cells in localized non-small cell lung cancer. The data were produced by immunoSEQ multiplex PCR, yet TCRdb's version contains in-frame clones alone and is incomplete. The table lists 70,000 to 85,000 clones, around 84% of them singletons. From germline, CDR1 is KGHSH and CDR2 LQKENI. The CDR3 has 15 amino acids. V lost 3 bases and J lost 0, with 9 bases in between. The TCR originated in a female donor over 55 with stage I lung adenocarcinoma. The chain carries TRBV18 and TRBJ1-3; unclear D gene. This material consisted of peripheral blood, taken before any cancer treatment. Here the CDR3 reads CASSPTPTSGNTIYF. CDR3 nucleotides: TGTGCCAGCTCACCGACACCGACCTCTGGAAACACCATATATTTT.